The text below deals with one T cell receptor (beta chain). Its antigen remains unidentified. Per-nucleotide qualities are absent, and no much larger clonotype sits a single base away. For sequencing of the TCRbeta CDR3 region, genomic DNA was extracted from the sorted cells. The immunoSEQ Assay was used to sequence the TCRbeta CDR3 regions. The source is immuneACCESS, and TCRdb retained only in-frame sequences with V and J called. Part of the clones is not carried over; for the studies checked, unresolved V genes explain less than half of this, and the remainder is unexplained. For this sample there are 70,000 to 80,000 clones; around 86% appear just once. The ten largest clones take up around 0.8% of the sample. Based on the germline V gene, the CDR1 and CDR2 sequences are MDHEN and SYDVKM. Ends trimmed: V by 6 bases, J by 6 bases; bases unmatched to a gene: 12. From the cysteine up to the phenylalanine, the CDR3 has a length of 16 residues. The DNA shown is the 48-base CDR3, in frame from base 1.

Patients with a history of autoimmune disease or receiving systemic immunosuppression were excluded from the trial. Peripheral blood for TCR sequencing was collected from all dose cohorts at baseline, on cycle 4 day 1, and on cycle 7 day 1. Samples came from an open-label, multicenter, first-in-human phase I dose-escalation trial of ivuxolimab. Adults with locally advanced or metastatic head and neck squamous cell, hepatocellular, melanoma or renal cell carcinoma were enrolled in the trial. Before TCR sequencing, CD4+ T cells and CD8+ T cells were sorted from peripheral blood as separate populations. The data belong to a study of OX40 agonist ivuxolimab in advanced cancers. Study-wide context: Ivuxolimab, which targeted the costimulatory receptor OX40 (CD134), was an agonistic, fully human IgG2 monoclonal antibody. Intravenous ivuxolimab was administered to patients every 2 weeks at six dose levels: 0.01, 0.1, 0.3, 1.5, 3 and 10 mg/kg. Among the approximately 50 dose-escalation patients, approximately 20 had hepatocellular carcinoma, roughly 15 melanoma, 9 renal cell carcinoma and 9 head and neck cancer. The dose-escalation cohort was roughly 80% male with a mean age of about 60 years, ranging from roughly 23 to 79. Prior anti-PD-1, anti-PD-L1 or anti-CTLA-4 therapy was permitted, and 40% to 50% of dose-escalation patients had received checkpoint inhibitors. Partial responses occurred in three dose-escalation patients: two with cutaneous melanoma and one with hepatocellular carcinoma. The purpose of peripheral TCRbeta sequencing was to test whether ivuxolimab changed TCR sequence diversity and led to clonal T-cell expansion. The paper describes the monotherapy dose-escalation part (N = 52 patients) of the phase I trial of ivuxolimab.

Broad study findings and their caveats: After ivuxolimab, CD8+ T cells had more expanded clones than CD4+ T cells on average. Clonal expansion of both CD4+ and CD8+ blood T cells was observed from baseline to week 6 at doses 0.1 to 3.0 mg/kg. Antigen specificity was not determined for the clonally expanded peripheral T cells. Low levels of normalized T-cell clonal expansion were also seen in some patients who did not respond. In the 0.1-3.0 mg/kg groups, partial responders had among the lowest normalized peripheral clonal expansion, particularly in CD8+ T cells.

The sequencing used CD4+ or CD8+ T cells sorted from blood, collected in a trial of the OX40 agonist ivuxolimab. The receptor was derived from an adult with an advanced solid tumor such as melanoma, head and neck, liver or kidney cancer. Recombination connected TRBV28 to TRBJ2-1; 9 junctional bases match TRBD1. The CDR3 region reads CASRFGDRALGNEQFF. In nucleotides, the sequence is TGTGCCAGCAGATTCGGGGACAGGGCGCTCGGCAATGAGCAGTTCTTC.